These T cell receptor beta chains were read from a single sample in a study of tumor-infiltrating lymphocytes in localized non-small cell lung cancer. Generated by immunoSEQ multiplex PCR, the TCRdb table keeps only in-frame clones and is missing some. This sample has some 6,300 clones, with 76% found just once. Source material: lung tumor tissue. Source of these receptors: a human donor with non-small cell lung cancer. Each CDR3 is given with its conserved first and last residue. The D gene is left open where the match is weak. Where a row states a size, it is once, few, many or the class of an expanded clone; other rows omit it.

>once|TRBJ1-3|-|16|TRBV19
TGTGCCAGTAGTACGGACACATTCTACTCTGGAAACACCATATATTTT
CASSTDTFYSGNTIYF
>-|TRBJ1-2|-|14|TRBV6-5
TGTGCCAGCAGTTACCGAGCGGGAGGTTATGGCTACACCTTC
CASSYRAGGYGYTF
>-|TRBJ2-5|-|15|TRBV18
TGTGCCAGCTCACGGTCCGGCCAAGGAGCGGAGACCCAGTACTTC
CASSRSGQGAETQYF
>-|TRBJ1-2|-|15|TRBV4-2
TGTGCCAGCAGCCAAGAGATTCTGGGGAACTATGGCTACACCTTC
CASSQEILGNYGYTF
>few|TRBJ1-6|TRBD1|15|TRBV7-2
TGTGCCAGCAGCTGGACAGGGGGCGGCAATTCACCCCTCCACTTT
CASSWTGGGNSPLHF
>-|TRBJ2-7|-|14|TRBV28
TGTGCCAGCAGTTTATGGGTCCTCCCCTACGAGCAGTACTTC
CASSLWVLPYEQYF
>-|TRBJ2-1|TRBD2|13|TRBV19
TGTGCCGGTGGACTAGCAACTATGTATGAGCAGTTCTTC
CAGGLATMYEQFF
>-|TRBJ2-3|-|15|TRBV7-2
TGTGCCAGCAGCTTAGCGGGAGGAACCACAGATACGCAGTATTTT
CASSLAGGTTDTQYF
>once|TRBJ1-6|-|13|TRBV6-4
TGTGCCAGCAGTGACAGGGATAATTCACCCCTCCACTTT
CASSDRDNSPLHF
>-|TRBJ2-7|-|15|TRBV19
TGTGCCACCCGGGGGAACGGGGCAAACTCCTACGAGCAGTACTTC
CATRGNGANSYEQYF
>-|TRBJ2-5|-|11|TRBV20-1
TGCAGTGCTTATTTTCAAGAGACCCAGTACTTC
CSAYFQETQYF
>-|TRBJ2-7|-|13|TRBV27
TGTGCCAGCAGTTTATCGGTTGACTACGAGCAGTACTTC
CASSLSVDYEQYF
>-|TRBJ1-2|TRBD1|15|TRBV15
TGTGCCACCAGCGCCTGGGACAGGGGATTTTATGGCTACACCTTC
CATSAWDRGFYGYTF
>-|TRBJ1-1|TRBD1|13|TRBV30
TGTGCCTTAACAGGGGCGTGGGACACTGAAGCTTTCTTT
CALTGAWDTEAFF
>-|TRBJ1-1|-|14|TRBV7-9
TGTGCCAGCAGGCAAGGGGGGGGTGGCACTGAAGCTTTCTTT
CASRQGGGGTEAFF
>-|TRBJ1-2|-|17|TRBV10-3
TGTGCCATCAGTGAGTCAGCCGTACGGGACTTGAGGTATGGCTACACCTTC
CAISESAVRDLRYGYTF
>-|TRBJ1-5|-|14|TRBV6-5
TGTGCCAGCAGAAACCAAAGGCCATATCAGCCCCAGCATTTT
CASRNQRPYQPQHF
>-|TRBJ2-7|-|14|TRBV27
TGTGCCAGCAGTTTACAGGGGGGGAACTACGAGCAGTACTTC
CASSLQGGNYEQYF
>-|TRBJ2-2|TRBD2|17|TRBV19
TGTGCCAGTAGTAAGGCTAGCGGGAGTGGTCGAAACGGGGAGCTGTTTTTT
CASSKASGSGRNGELFF
>-|TRBJ2-1|TRBD2|15|TRBV5-1
TGCGCCAGCAGCCGGGGACTAGGGTCCTACAATGAGCAGTTCTTC
CASSRGLGSYNEQFF
>-|TRBJ1-2|-|11|TRBV7-2
TGTGCCAGCAGCCTTAGGGTTGGCTACACCTTC
CASSLRVGYTF
>-|TRBJ1-6|-|14|TRBV28
TGTGCCAGCAGTTTTACAGGGACAAGGGCACCCCTCCACTTT
CASSFTGTRAPLHF
>-|TRBJ1-5|-|14|TRBV27
TGTGCCAGCAGTTTGCGACAGGGCAATCAGCCCCAGCATTTT
CASSLRQGNQPQHF
>once|TRBJ1-1|-|15|TRBV18
TGTGCCAGCTCACCTAAGGACGGCACGAACACTGAAGCTTTCTTT
CASSPKDGTNTEAFF
>-|TRBJ2-2|-|14|TRBV19
TGTGCCAGTAGCCTGATCAGGGGAGCCGGGGAGCTGTTTTTT
CASSLIRGAGELFF
>-|TRBJ2-7|-|12|TRBV19
TGTGCCAGTAGTAAGGACAGATTCGAGCAGTACTTC
CASSKDRFEQYF
>-|TRBJ2-3|-|14|TRBV7-3
TGTGCCAGCAGCTCGCTCGGGGTCACAGATACGCAGTATTTT
CASSSLGVTDTQYF
>-|TRBJ1-3|-|14|TRBV6-6
TGTGCCAGCAGTTACAACACGGTTGGAAACACCATATATTTT
CASSYNTVGNTIYF
>-|TRBJ2-3|TRBD2|14|TRBV19
TGTGCCAGTAGTATGCGGGAGGGTACAGATACGCAGTATTTT
CASSMREGTDTQYF
>-|TRBJ2-2|TRBD2|17|TRBV18
TGTGCCAGCTCGCCGCCGGGACTAGGGAAGGGAACCGGGGAGCTGTTTTTT
CASSPPGLGKGTGELFF
>-|TRBJ1-1|TRBD1|15|TRBV6-5
TGTGCCAGCAGCTCCCTTGACCAGGGGGCAACTGAAGCTTTCTTT
CASSSLDQGATEAFF
>-|TRBJ1-1|-|14|TRBV7-9
TGTGCCAGCAGCTTAGCGGGGTTGAACACTGAAGCTTTCTTT
CASSLAGLNTEAFF
>few|TRBJ1-4|TRBD1|14|TRBV2
TGTGCCAGCAGTGAGGTCGGACAGGGGGGGAAACTGTTTTTT
CASSEVGQGGKLFF
>-|TRBJ2-5|TRBD2|16|TRBV6-6
TGTGCCAGCAGTTACTCGGGCGGGAGGGTTAAAGAGACCCAGTACTTC
CASSYSGGRVKETQYF
>-|TRBJ2-1|-|13|TRBV7-6
TGTGCCAGCAGCTGGACGGTCGACAATGAGCAGTTCTTC
CASSWTVDNEQFF
>once|TRBJ2-7|-|13|TRBV5-1
TGCGCCAGCAGCCCTCGCACTGGGTACGAGCAGTACTTC
CASSPRTGYEQYF
>-|TRBJ1-6|-|15|TRBV7-2
TGTGCCAGCAGCTTAGAGGGGCGGGTTAATTCACCCCTCCACTTT
CASSLEGRVNSPLHF
>-|TRBJ2-5|-|12|TRBV6-6
TGTGCCAGCAGTTACTCGACGGAGACCCAGTACTTC
CASSYSTETQYF
>few|TRBJ1-5|-|16|TRBV18
TGTGCCAGCTCCCTACAGAGCAGGGGTTACAATCAGCCCCAGCATTTT
CASSLQSRGYNQPQHF
>-|TRBJ2-2|-|17|TRBV7-6
TGTGCCAGCAGCCCCGTGGCCGGGGCCGGGAACACCGGGGAGCTGTTTTTT
CASSPVAGAGNTGELFF
>-|TRBJ1-2|-|14|TRBV5-6
TGTGCCAGCAGCTTGGCGGGCAGGGGCTATGGCTACACCTTC
CASSLAGRGYGYTF
>few|TRBJ2-7|TRBD1|16|TRBV6-1
TGTGCCAGCAGTGAACCCCCGGGACAGGGAAGGGACGAGCAGTACTTC
CASSEPPGQGRDEQYF
>few|TRBJ2-4|-|15|TRBV2
TGTGCCAGCACCAAAGGGGAGATAGCCAAAAACATTCAGTACTTC
CASTKGEIAKNIQYF
>-|TRBJ2-7|-|14|TRBV30
TGTGCCTGGAGTACCGGAAGTGGGATCTACGAGCAGTACTTC
CAWSTGSGIYEQYF
>few|TRBJ1-1|-|14|TRBV27
TGTGCCAGCAGGGGAGAGACAGCGAACACTGAAGCTTTCTTT
CASRGETANTEAFF
>-|TRBJ2-7|-|12|TRBV30
TGTGCCTGGAACAACCCCTCCTACGAGCAGTACTTC
CAWNNPSYEQYF
>-|TRBJ2-3|-|13|TRBV29-1
TGCAGCGTTGAGTTAGGCGGCACAGATACGCAGTATTTT
CSVELGGTDTQYF
>-|TRBJ2-7|-|14|TRBV5-1
TGCGCCAGCAGCTTGTCGGGCGAATCCTACGAGCAGTACTTC
CASSLSGESYEQYF